This entry concerns a single TCR beta chain. No antigen is known for it. Treatment described: around 19 received Ad26.COV2.S at low or high dose, single or two shots; several received placebo; per-sample allocation not given. Each sample was drawn 63 days after the first injection (of vaccine or placebo). This CDR3 is 15 amino acids long. Germline CDR1 is SGHTA and CDR2 is FQGTGA. Unmatched junction bases numbered 4, after V lost 3 bases and J lost 1 base. This sample was included in a study of Ad26.COV2.S vaccination and SARS-CoV-2 variants. The study's findings and limits: Reported findings describe substantial breadth in spike-specific CD8+ and CD4+ T cell responses following vaccination.

Repertoires were generated with immunoSEQ multiplex PCR, while TCRdb's copy carries only in-frame clones and drops some. The data contain over 300,000 clones, about 83% of them singletons. The sequence derives from a person between 18 and 60 years old who received the Ad26.COV2.S COVID-19 vaccine or a placebo. The chain combines TRBV7-3 with TRBJ2-3; 7 bases are a match to TRBD1. The sequences come from peripheral blood, collected in a trial of Ad26.COV2.S vaccine versus placebo. In DNA form, the CDR3 reads TGTGCCAGCAGCTTCACAGGGGACCGCACAGATACGCAGTATTTT. Its protein is CASSFTGDRTDTQYF.